The 21 T cell receptor beta chains below all came from one sample that was sequenced in a study of blood T cells in healthy people across ages. A second PCR of 7 to 11 cycles used a sample-barcoded 5' primer and a J-beta primer mix. TCRdb re-called the 5' RACE reads through MiXCR, storing one row per CDR3 protein. Of about 1.5 million distinct CDR3 sequences listed, roughly two fifths are singletons. The sequenced sample was blood. The receptors were gathered from a woman under 30 in good health.

CDR3 DNA: TGCGCCAGCAGCGAAGGGACAGGGGGGAGGGATGAGCAGTACTTC. It specifies CASSEGTGGRDEQYF. The chain carries TRBV4-3 and TRBJ2-7; 11 bases line up with TRBD1. The trim removed 5 bases at V and 7 bases at J, leaving 10 bases unmatched. CDR3 length: 15 residues. The germline V gene has CDR1 LGHNA and CDR2 YSLEER.

Points on this clonotype: The germline gene is not matched at one end of the junction; a read error may be the cause. This chain connects TRBV6-5 to TRBJ1-1; possibly TRBD1 for D (5 bases). CDR3 length: 14 residues. Germline CDR1 is MNHEY and CDR2 is SVGAGI. The CDR3 sequence is CASRPGGVNPEAFF. CDR3 bases: TGTGCCAGCAGGCCTGGGGGTGTGAACCCTGAAGCTTTCTTT.

This clonotype was found a few times. The chain combines TRBV19 with TRBJ2-4; D remains ambiguous. The DNA end is more similar to TRBJ2-7, so the J call may be wrong. The CDR3 consists of 13 residues. Germline V lookup: CDR1 LNHDA, CDR2 SQIVND (reference sequence). The CDR3 region has the DNA TGTGCCAGTAGTAGGGCCACCCACTACGAGCAGTACTTC. Its protein product is CASSRATHYEQYF.

This clonotype appeared a few times. CDR3 loop: CSAKTLEGGPEQYF. The CDR3 DNA is TGCAGTGCTAAAACATTAGAGGGGGGTCCCGAGCAGTACTTC. J is TRBJ2-4 and V is TRBV20-1, with D perhaps matching TRBD1 or TRBD2 (6 bases each). The tail of the sequence fits TRBJ2-7 better, so the J call may be wrong. Germline values: CDR1 DFQATT, CDR2 SNEGSKA (reference sequence). This CDR3 contains 14 residues.

The V and J genes are TRBV6-1 and TRBJ2-2, with 16 bases lining up with TRBD2. Per the germline V gene, CDR1 is MNHNS and CDR2 is SASEGT. Trimming at V came to 6 bases and at J to 2 bases, leaving 6 bases not matched to a gene. The CDR3 is 18 residues long. Here the CDR3 reads CASSAGTSGGVNTGELFF. Here the CDR3 DNA reads TGTGCCAGCAGCGCCGGGACTAGCGGGGGGGTTAACACCGGGGAGCTGTTTTTT.

This chain uses TRBV7-2 with TRBJ2-1, with 14 nucleotides matching TRBD2. The CDR3 has 16 residues. Germline V gene sequence: CDR1 SGHTA, CDR2 FQGNSA. The J segment lost 7 bases and the V segment lost 5 bases, leaving 7 bases of the junction unmatched. DNA of the CDR3: TGTGCCAGCAGCATCCGACTAGCGGGAGGGGTTAATGAGCAGTTCTTC. It yields the protein CASSIRLAGGVNEQFF.

The gene calls are TRBV18 and TRBJ2-4; D is tentatively TRBD1 or TRBD2 (5 bases each). The J call is uncertain, as TRBJ2-7 better fits the DNA end. The CDR3 contains 15 residues. The germline V gene has CDR1 KGHSH and CDR2 LQKENI. CDR3 amino acids: CASSPLGTSQYEQYF. The CDR3 DNA reads as TGTGCCAGCTCACCACTAGGGACCTCCCAGTACGAGCAGTACTTC.

This clonotype appeared a few times. The rearrangement uses TRBV3-1 and TRBJ1-4; 8 nucleotides align to TRBD1. V trimming: 1 base; J trimming: 6 bases; junction bases outside the gene matches: 4. The CDR3 consists of 15 residues. The germline gives CDR1 LGHDT, CDR2 YNNKEL (reference sequence). Here the CDR3 reads CASSQVETGDEKLFF. Written as DNA, the CDR3 is TGTGCCAGCAGCCAAGTGGAGACAGGGGATGAAAAACTGTTTTTT.

V gene TRBV20-1 combines with J gene TRBJ2-1; the D gene is possibly TRBD2 (5 bases). Germline CDR1 is DFQATT and CDR2 is SNEGSKA (reference sequence). There are 14 residues in the CDR3. Trimming shortened V by 6 bases and J by 4 bases, and 16 bases separated the two germline ends. CDR3: CSANPGSAYNEQFF. The CDR3 region has the DNA TGCAGTGCCAATCCGGGGAGCGCGTACAATGAGCAGTTCTTC.

This clonotype has only a few counts. The V and J genes are TRBV13 and TRBJ2-2; tentative D call: TRBD2 (6 bases). Germline V gene lookup returns CDR1 PRHDT and CDR2 FYEKMQ (reference sequence). The CDR3 covers 15 residues. The germline V and J ends were trimmed by 1 base and 3 bases, with 9 bases remaining between them. This chain's CDR3 is CASSLAGRDTGELFF. The CDR3 bases are TGTGCCAGCAGCTTAGCCGGGAGAGACACCGGGGAGCTGTTTTTT.

V and J are TRBV14 and TRBJ2-7; TRBD1 aligns across 9 bases. Germline trimming cut 3 bases from V and 4 bases from J; bases unmatched to any gene: 7. This CDR3 contains 15 residues. From germline, CDR1 is SGHDN and CDR2 FVKESK. The chain's CDR3 is CASSQGQGYFYEQYF. CDR3 nucleotide sequence: TGTGCCAGCAGCCAGGGACAGGGTTATTTTTACGAGCAGTACTTC.

The V and J genes are TRBV27 and TRBJ2-7, with D possibly matching TRBD1 (6 bases). Trimming removed 3 bases from V and 3 bases from J, with 15 bases in between. CDR3 length: 15 amino acids. CDR1 MNHEY and CDR2 SMNVEV come from the germline V gene (reference sequence). The CDR3 sequence: CASSLVGGWGYEQYF. DNA of the CDR3: TGTGCCAGCAGTTTGGTAGGGGGTTGGGGCTACGAGCAGTACTTC.

The V gene is TRBV29-1, the J gene TRBJ1-2; no clear D. Germline V gene lookup returns CDR1 SQVTM and CDR2 ANQGSEA. CDR3 length: 13 residues. The V and J ends lost 3 bases and 8 bases respectively, with 16 bases between them. The CDR3 DNA follows: TGCAGCGTTGATGGCCCTCCCACTAGCGGCTACACCTTC. It translates to CSVDGPPTSGYTF.

The V and J genes are TRBV12-3 or TRBV12-4 and TRBJ2-3, with 9 bases identical to TRBD1. The length of the CDR3 is 15 residues. Germline trimming cut 1 base from V and 5 bases from J; bases unmatched to any gene: 4. This CDR3 reads CASSLDPDRGDTQYF. The CDR3 DNA reads TGTGCCAGCAGTTTAGATCCGGACAGGGGAGATACGCAGTATTTT.

V usage is TRBV2 and J usage is TRBJ2-1; 9 positions match TRBD2. V dropped 1 base and J dropped 8; count of bases not matched to a gene: 6. From germline, CDR1 is SNHLY and CDR2 FYNNEI. The CDR3 length is 15 residues. CDR3 bases: TGTGCCAGCAGTGAAGGGGGCGGGGGGGCCCATGAGCAGTTCTTC. It translates to CASSEGGGGAHEQFF.

The chain carries TRBV20-1 and TRBJ2-7; D might be TRBD2 (5 bases). This CDR3 region has 14 residues. The germline V and J ends were trimmed by 1 base and 3 bases, with 13 bases remaining between them. Per the germline V gene, CDR1 is DFQATT and CDR2 is SNEGSKA (reference sequence). The CDR3 nucleotides read TGCAGTGCTAGAGGGACTTTAAATGACTACGAGCAGTACTTC. This sequence encodes CSARGTLNDYEQYF.

The chain has TRBV6-5 and TRBJ1-2; maybe TRBD1 (5 bases). From germline, CDR1 is MNHEY and CDR2 SVGAGI. The CDR3 sequence is 15 residues long. Trimming left V 0 bases short and J 4 bases short, with 12 bases between. The CDR3 region has the DNA TGTGCCAGCAGTTACTCGAATAGGGGAAGCTATGGCTACACCTTC. Protein product: CASSYSNRGSYGYTF.

In this sample, this clonotype turned up a few times. This chain joins TRBV6-5 and TRBJ2-4; 7 bases fit TRBD1. The germline CDR1 and CDR2 sequences are MNHEY and SVGAGI. After removal of 4 bases from V and 6 bases from J, the junction contained 6 bases not matched to a gene. The CDR3 extends over 14 amino acids. The DNA for the CDR3 is TGTGCCAGCAGTTGGGACAGAGATATAAACATTCAGTACTTC. Protein product: CASSWDRDINIQYF.

In DNA, the CDR3 is TGCAGTGCTAGAGCCTGGACAGGCGGCAATCAGCCCCAGCATTTT. Encoded protein: CSARAWTGGNQPQHF. V is TRBV20-1 and J is TRBJ1-5; 7 nucleotides agree with TRBD1. The germline V gene has CDR1 DFQATT and CDR2 SNEGSKA (reference sequence). CDR3 size: 15 residues. V dropped 1 base and J dropped 2; count of bases not matched to a gene: 5.

This sequence joins TRBV3-1 and TRBJ2-5; 9 bases are shared with TRBD2. The DNA end favors TRBJ2-7, so the J call may be wrong. Per germline, CDR1 LGHDT and CDR2 YNNKEL (reference sequence). This CDR3 spans 16 amino acids. Written as DNA, the CDR3 is TGTGCCAGCAGCCACTCCGGGACTAGCAGAACCTACGAGCAGTACTTC. This sequence encodes CASSHSGTSRTYEQYF.

The chain combines TRBV4-1 with TRBJ2-1; D call uncertain. Trimming stripped 1 base from V and 3 bases from J, with 7 bases between. The germline gives CDR1 MGHRA, CDR2 YSYEKL. The CDR3 is made up of 14 amino acids. This CDR3 is CASSQGAFYNEQFF. The CDR3 nucleotides are TGCGCCAGCAGCCAAGGAGCTTTCTACAATGAGCAGTTCTTC.